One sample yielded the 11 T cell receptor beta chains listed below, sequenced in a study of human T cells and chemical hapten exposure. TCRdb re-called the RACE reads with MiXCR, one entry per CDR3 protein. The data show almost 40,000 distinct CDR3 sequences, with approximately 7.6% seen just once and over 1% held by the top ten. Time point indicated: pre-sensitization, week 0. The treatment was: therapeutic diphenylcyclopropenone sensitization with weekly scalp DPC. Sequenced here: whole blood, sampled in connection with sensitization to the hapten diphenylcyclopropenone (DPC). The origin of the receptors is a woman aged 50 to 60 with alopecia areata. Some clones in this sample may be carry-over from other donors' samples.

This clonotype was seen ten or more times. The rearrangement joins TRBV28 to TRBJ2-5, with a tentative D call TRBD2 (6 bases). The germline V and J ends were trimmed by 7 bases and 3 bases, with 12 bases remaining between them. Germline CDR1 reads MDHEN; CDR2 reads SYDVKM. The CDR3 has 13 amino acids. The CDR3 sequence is CASTEGGEETQYF. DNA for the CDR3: TGTGCCAGCACGGAGGGCGGAGAAGAGACCCAGTACTTC. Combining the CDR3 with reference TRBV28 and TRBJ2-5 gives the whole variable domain DVKVTQSSRYLVKRTGEKVFLECVQDMDHENMFWYRQDPGLGLRLIYFSYDVKMKEKGDIPEGYSVSREKKERFSLILESASTNQTSMYLCASTEGGEETQYFGPGTRLLVL.

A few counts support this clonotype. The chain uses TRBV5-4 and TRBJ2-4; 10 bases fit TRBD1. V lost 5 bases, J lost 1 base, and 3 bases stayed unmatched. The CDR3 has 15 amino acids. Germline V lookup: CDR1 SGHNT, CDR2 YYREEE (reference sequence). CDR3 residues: CASRPGQGAKNIQYF. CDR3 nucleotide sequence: TGTGCCAGCAGGCCGGGACAGGGGGCCAAAAACATTCAGTACTTC.

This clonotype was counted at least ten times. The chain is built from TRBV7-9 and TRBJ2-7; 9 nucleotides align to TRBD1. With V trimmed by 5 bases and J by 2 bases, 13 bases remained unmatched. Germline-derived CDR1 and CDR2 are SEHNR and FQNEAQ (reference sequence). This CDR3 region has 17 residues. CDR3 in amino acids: CASSVSGWDRDPYEQYF. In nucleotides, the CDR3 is TGTGCCAGCAGCGTAAGCGGGTGGGACAGGGACCCCTACGAGCAGTACTTC.

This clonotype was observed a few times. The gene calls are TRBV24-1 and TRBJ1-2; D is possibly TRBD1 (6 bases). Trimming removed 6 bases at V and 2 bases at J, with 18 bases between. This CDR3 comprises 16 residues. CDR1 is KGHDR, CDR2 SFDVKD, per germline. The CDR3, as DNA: TGTGCCACCAGTAACCCATCCACGGGGGCCAACTATGGCTACACCTTC. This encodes CATSNPSTGANYGYTF.

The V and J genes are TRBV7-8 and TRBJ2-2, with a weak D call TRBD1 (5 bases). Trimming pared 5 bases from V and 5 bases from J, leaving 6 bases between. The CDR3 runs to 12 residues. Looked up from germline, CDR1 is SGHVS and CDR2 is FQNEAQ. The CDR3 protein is CASSRTTGELFF. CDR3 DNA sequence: TGTGCCAGCAGCAGGACAACCGGGGAGCTGTTTTTT.

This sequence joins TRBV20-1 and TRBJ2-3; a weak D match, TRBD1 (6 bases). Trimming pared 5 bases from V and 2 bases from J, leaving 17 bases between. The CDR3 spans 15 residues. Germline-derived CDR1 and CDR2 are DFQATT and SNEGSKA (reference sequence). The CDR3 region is CSAAAGAGNTDTQYF. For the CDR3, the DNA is TGCAGTGCTGCCGCAGGGGCAGGAAACACAGATACGCAGTATTTT.

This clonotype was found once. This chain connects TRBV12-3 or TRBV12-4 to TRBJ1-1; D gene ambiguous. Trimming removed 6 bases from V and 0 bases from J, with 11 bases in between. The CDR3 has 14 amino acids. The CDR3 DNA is TGTGCCAGCAGCCCATCGGCCCTGAACACTGAAGCTTTCTTT. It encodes CASSPSALNTEAFF.

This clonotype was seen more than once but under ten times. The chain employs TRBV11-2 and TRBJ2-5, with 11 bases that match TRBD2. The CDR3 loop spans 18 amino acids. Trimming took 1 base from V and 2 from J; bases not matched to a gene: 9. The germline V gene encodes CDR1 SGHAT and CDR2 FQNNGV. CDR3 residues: CASSLAFQGTSGQETQYF. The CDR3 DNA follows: TGTGCCAGCAGCTTAGCTTTTCAGGGGACTAGCGGACAAGAGACCCAGTACTTC.

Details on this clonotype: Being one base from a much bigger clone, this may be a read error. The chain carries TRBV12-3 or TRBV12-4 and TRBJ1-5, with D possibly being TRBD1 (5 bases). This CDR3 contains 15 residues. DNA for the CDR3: TGTGCCAGCAGTTTGAGCAGGGAGAAGAATCAGCTCCAGCATTTT. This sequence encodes CASSLSREKNQLQHF.

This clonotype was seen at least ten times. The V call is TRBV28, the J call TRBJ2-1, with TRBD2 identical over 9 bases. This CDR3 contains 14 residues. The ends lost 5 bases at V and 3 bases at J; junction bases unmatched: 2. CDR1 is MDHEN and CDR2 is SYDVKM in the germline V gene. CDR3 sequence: CASSLSGSYNEQFF. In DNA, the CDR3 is TGTGCCAGCAGTCTTAGCGGGAGCTACAATGAGCAGTTCTTC.

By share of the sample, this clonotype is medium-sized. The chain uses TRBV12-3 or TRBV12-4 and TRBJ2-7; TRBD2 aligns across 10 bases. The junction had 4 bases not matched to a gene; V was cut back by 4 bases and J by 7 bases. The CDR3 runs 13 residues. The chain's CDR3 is CASSWKAGGEQYF. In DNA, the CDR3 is TGTGCCAGCAGTTGGAAAGCGGGAGGGGAGCAGTACTTC.